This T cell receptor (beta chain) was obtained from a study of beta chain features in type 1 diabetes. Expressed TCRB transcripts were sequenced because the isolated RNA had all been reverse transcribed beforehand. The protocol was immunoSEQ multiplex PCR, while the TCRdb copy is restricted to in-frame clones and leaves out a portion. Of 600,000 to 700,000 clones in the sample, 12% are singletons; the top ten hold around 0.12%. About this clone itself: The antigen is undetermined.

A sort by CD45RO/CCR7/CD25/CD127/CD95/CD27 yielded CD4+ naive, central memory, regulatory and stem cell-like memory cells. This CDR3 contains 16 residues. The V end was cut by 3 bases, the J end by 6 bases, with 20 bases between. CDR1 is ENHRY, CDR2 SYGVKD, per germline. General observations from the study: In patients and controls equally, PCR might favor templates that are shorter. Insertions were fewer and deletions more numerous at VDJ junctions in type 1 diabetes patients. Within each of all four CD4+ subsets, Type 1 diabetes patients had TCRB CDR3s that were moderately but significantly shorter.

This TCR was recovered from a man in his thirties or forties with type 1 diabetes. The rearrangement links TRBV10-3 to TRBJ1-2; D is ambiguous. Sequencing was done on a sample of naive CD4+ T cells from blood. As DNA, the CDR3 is TGTGCCATCAGTGAACCCGATGGCAGCACCGGCCATGGCTACACCTTC. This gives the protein CAISEPDGSTGHGYTF.